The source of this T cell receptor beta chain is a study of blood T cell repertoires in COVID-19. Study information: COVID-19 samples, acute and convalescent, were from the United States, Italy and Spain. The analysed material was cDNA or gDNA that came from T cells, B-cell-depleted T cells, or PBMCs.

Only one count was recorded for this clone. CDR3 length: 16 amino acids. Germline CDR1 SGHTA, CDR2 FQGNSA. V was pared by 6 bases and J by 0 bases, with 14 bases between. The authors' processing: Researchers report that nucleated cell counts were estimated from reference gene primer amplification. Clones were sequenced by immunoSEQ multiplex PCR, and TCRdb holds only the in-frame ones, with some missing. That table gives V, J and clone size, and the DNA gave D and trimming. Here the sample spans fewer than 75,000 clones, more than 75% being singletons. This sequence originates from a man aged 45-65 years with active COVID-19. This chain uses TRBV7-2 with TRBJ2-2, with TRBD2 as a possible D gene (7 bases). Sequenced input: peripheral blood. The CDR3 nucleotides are TGTGCCAGCAGACTGTGGGGGGGCGCGAACACCGGGGAGCTGTTTTTT. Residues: CASRLWGGANTGELFF.